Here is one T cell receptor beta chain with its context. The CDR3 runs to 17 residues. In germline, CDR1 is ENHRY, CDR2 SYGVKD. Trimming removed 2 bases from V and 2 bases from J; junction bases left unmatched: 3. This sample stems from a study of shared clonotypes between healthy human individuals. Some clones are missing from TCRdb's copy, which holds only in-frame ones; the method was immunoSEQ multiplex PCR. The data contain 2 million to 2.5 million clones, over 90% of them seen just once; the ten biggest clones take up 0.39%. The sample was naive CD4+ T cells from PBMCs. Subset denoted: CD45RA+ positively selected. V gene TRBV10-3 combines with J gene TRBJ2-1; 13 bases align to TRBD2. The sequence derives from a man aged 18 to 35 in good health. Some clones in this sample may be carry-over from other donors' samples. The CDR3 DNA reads TGTGCCATCAGTGAGACTAGCGGGAGGGGGGCCTACAATGAGCAGTTCTTC. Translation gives CAISETSGRGAYNEQFF.